This TCR beta chain was captured by sequencing in a study of cytomegalovirus exposure and HLA in healthy donors. A 120-subject validation cohort, separate from the approximately 610-subject first cohort, supplied the donors. Clones were sequenced by immunoSEQ multiplex PCR, and TCRdb holds only the in-frame ones, with some missing. This table has some 83,000 clones, roughly 94% appearing once. Trimming pared 5 bases from V and 3 bases from J, leaving 17 bases between. Germline V gene sequence: CDR1 LNHDA, CDR2 SQIVND (reference sequence). The CDR3 has 15 residues. The TCR comes from a woman between 18 and 29 years old in good health and CMV-seronegative. This chain uses TRBV19 with TRBJ2-7; the D gene is possibly TRBD1 (6 bases). Sequenced: PBMCs. The CDR3 here is CASSVRGDIYYEQYF. CDR3 sequence (DNA): TGTGCCAGTAGTGTCCGAGGGGACATTTACTACGAGCAGTACTTC.